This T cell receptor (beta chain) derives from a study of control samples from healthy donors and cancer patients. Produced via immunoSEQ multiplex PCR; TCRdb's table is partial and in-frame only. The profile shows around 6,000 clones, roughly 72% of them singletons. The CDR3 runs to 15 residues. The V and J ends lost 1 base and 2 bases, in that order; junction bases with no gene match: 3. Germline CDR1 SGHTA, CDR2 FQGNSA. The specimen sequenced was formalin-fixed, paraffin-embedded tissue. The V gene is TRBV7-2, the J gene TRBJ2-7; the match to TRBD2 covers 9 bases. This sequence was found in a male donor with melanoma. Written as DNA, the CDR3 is TGTGCCAGCAGCTTAGGGGCTAGCGGGACCTACGAGCAGTACTTC. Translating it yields CASSLGASGTYEQYF.